This T cell receptor beta chain was retrieved from a study of neurological immune-mediated disorders. This clonotype was seen ten or more times. Its specificity is unknown. Template-switch 5'RACE cDNA synthesis added a 10-nucleotide unique molecular identifier. TCRdb re-analysed the 5' RACE reads in MiXCR, keeping a single row per CDR3 protein. The sample has 30,000 to 40,000 distinct CDR3 sequences, almost 7.5% seen once. Trimming took 3 bases from V and 5 from J, leaving 7 bases between them. The V gene's germline CDR1 is SQVTM and CDR2 ANQGSEA. This CDR3 contains 11 residues. Study-wide findings and caveats: Among expanded clones, no CDR3 amino acid sequences were shared across subjects, a pattern suggesting private repertoires in all groups.

Sequenced sample: PBMCs. This receptor was obtained from a woman aged 35 to 49 in good health. V is TRBV29-1 and J is TRBJ1-1; D might be TRBD1 (5 bases). The DNA for the CDR3 is TGCAGCGTTGACAGGGAAACTGAAGCTTTCTTT. Its translation is CSVDRETEAFF. The entire variable domain, with the rest obtained from reference TRBV29-1 and TRBJ1-1, is as follows: SAVISQKPSRDICQRGTSLTIQCQVDSQVTMMFWYRQQPGQSLTLIATANQGSEATYESGFVIDKFPISRPNLTFSTLTVSNMSPEDSSIYLCSVDRETEAFFGQGTRLTVV.